This TCR beta chain stems from a study of blood T cell repertoires in COVID-19. Looking at the study overall: Spain, Italy and the United States supplied samples that represented acute and convalescent COVID-19.

The CDR3 contains 15 residues. CDR1 and CDR2 from the germline V gene are LNHDA and SQIVND (reference sequence). Germline trimming cut 6 bases from V and 3 bases from J; bases unmatched to any gene: 9. Per the study methods: Counts of nucleated cells, estimated from reference gene primer amplification, were obtained. Sequencing was performed with immunoSEQ multiplex PCR; in TCRdb, only in-frame clones are kept and a portion is missing. V and J calls plus clone size are reproduced from that table; the DNA served to infer D and trimming. The table includes 300,000 or so clones, more than 90% detected once. Participants, about 18 to 90 years old, spanned approximately 26 US areas.

Sequencing input: PBMCs or T cells enriched from blood (not recorded which). The receptor was derived from a man aged 55 to 69 who had recovered from COVID-19. The V and J genes are TRBV19 and TRBJ1-1; TRBD1 matches at 8 bases. The CDR3 sequence: CASRPGGGFYTEAFF. As DNA, the CDR3 is TGTGCCAGTAGACCAGGGGGCGGTTTCTACACTGAAGCTTTCTTT. The full variable domain, completed using reference TRBV19 and TRBJ1-1, is DGGITQSPKYLFRKEGQNVTLSCEQNLNHDAMYWYRQDPGQGLRLIYYSQIVNDFQKGDIAEGYSVSREKKESFPLTVTSAQKNPTAFYLCASRPGGGFYTEAFFGQGTRLTVV.